The 5 T cell receptor beta chains presented below share a single source sample, sequenced in a study of spatial heterogeneity in lung cancer. Study-level points and caveats: Counts of expanded intratumoral alpha and beta TCRs tracked tumor mutation counts.

Time point here: sample taken at primary tumor resection. TCRdb itself ran the 5' RACE reads through MiXCR, one entry per CDR3 protein. Of about 100,000 distinct CDR3 sequences in the sample, 4% to 4.5% were seen once. No antigens are known for them. The sequenced sample was lung tumor tissue, obtained at surgery. These receptors were collected from a male donor with early-stage non-small cell lung cancer.

At least ten counts were recorded for this clonotype. The chain joins TRBV27 to TRBJ2-3, with 8 bases lining up with TRBD1. Germline V CDR1 and CDR2: MNHEY, SMNVEV (reference sequence). The V gene end was trimmed by 10 bases and the J gene end by 2 bases; junction bases not matched to a gene: 5. This CDR3 has 13 amino acids. CDR3 DNA sequence: TGTGCCATCGGGACAGGCCTCACAGATACGCAGTATTTT. This sequence encodes CAIGTGLTDTQYF.

This chain connects TRBV13 to TRBJ2-5, with D tentatively TRBD1 or TRBD2 (6 bases each). The germline V and J ends were trimmed by 7 bases and 5 bases, with 17 bases remaining between them. The CDR3 consists of 14 residues. Germline CDR1 is PRHDT and CDR2 is FYEKMQ (reference sequence). As DNA, the CDR3 is TGTGCCAGCACCGGAAGGGGGGTGAAGGAGACCCAGTACTTC. It codes for CASTGRGVKETQYF.

This clonotype was seen a few times. The chain couples TRBV5-4 to TRBJ2-1; D tentatively fits TRBD1 or TRBD2 (6 bases each). The CDR3 consists of 14 residues. Germline lookup yields CDR1 SGHNT and CDR2 YYREEE (reference sequence). V lost 3 bases and J 5 bases, leaving 12 bases between the germline ends. The CDR3, as DNA: TGTGCCAGCAGCTCGGGGGCTCGAAACAATGAGCAGTTCTTC. This encodes CASSSGARNNEQFF.

This clonotype was detected many times. The V gene is TRBV28, the J gene TRBJ2-2; D is unclear. The CDR3 spans 14 residues. V lost 5 bases to trimming and J lost 6 bases, with 13 bases between them. Germline CDR1 reads MDHEN; CDR2 reads SYDVKM. The CDR3 loop is CASSPITGSGELFF. The CDR3 DNA follows: TGTGCCAGCAGTCCCATCACCGGTTCCGGGGAGCTGTTTTTT.

This clonotype was observed many times. The chain carries TRBV5-1 and TRBJ2-1; 8 bases map to TRBD2. Germline-derived CDR1 and CDR2 are SGHRS and YFSETQ. Trimming took 5 bases from V and 4 from J; bases not matched to a gene: 5. The CDR3 extends over 14 amino acids. The CDR3: CASREAGDYNEQFF. The CDR3 nucleotides are TGCGCCAGCAGGGAAGCGGGAGATTACAATGAGCAGTTCTTC.